The rows below give T cell receptor beta chains drawn from one sample of a study of T cell repertoires in cytomegalovirus infection. TCRdb itself ran the reads through MiXCR, one entry per CDR3 protein. Of about 360,000 distinct CDR3 sequences in the sample, 15% to 20% are singletons; the top ten hold around 10%. Sample: PBMCs. The receptors were sampled from a human donor in good health (CMV status not recorded). Some clones in this sample may be carry-over from other donors' samples. Both conserved end residues are part of each CDR3. D genes are given only for firm matches. Some rows have no size entry. The others give once, few or many, or a class for an expanded clone.

d_call,j_call,v_call,clone_size,cdr3_aa,cdr3_nt
.,TRBJ2-5,TRBV10-3,.,CATKTAQETQYF,TGTGCCACCAAGACAGCACAAGAGACCCAGTACTTC
.,TRBJ2-3,TRBV18,.,CASSELPGSTDTQYF,TGTGCCAGCTCAGAACTCCCAGGGAGCACAGATACGCAGTATTTT
TRBD1,TRBJ2-5,TRBV20-1,.,CSARDPGGRETQYF,TGCAGTGCTAGAGACCCAGGGGGCAGGGAGACCCAGTACTTC
.,TRBJ1-1,TRBV7-9,.,CASSRLRTVNTEAFF,TGTGCCAGCAGCCGGCTACGGACAGTGAACACTGAAGCTTTCTTT
.,TRBJ1-4,TRBV11-2,many,CASSFEGATNEKLFF,TGTGCCAGCAGCTTTGAAGGCGCAACTAATGAAAAACTGTTTTTT
.,TRBJ2-1,TRBV6-4,few,CASSDPDYTTYNEQFF,TGTGCCAGCAGTGACCCGGACTACACAACGTACAATGAGCAGTTCTTC
.,TRBJ1-1,TRBV7-8,many,CASSPRGKKNTEAFF,TGTGCCAGCAGCCCAAGGGGGAAAAAGAACACTGAAGCTTTCTTT
.,TRBJ2-5,TRBV12-3/TRBV12-4,.,CASSRTGGVRETQYF,TGTGCCAGCAGCCGGACGGGCGGCGTTCGTGAGACCCAGTACTTC
.,TRBJ2-1,TRBV29-1,few,CSVEGLASSYNEQFF,TGCAGCGTCGAGGGGCTAGCGTCTTCCTACAATGAGCAGTTCTTC
.,TRBJ2-3,TRBV29-1,.,CSVQDHTDTQYF,TGCAGCGTCCAGGACCACACAGATACGCAGTATTTT
.,TRBJ2-1,TRBV12-5,few,CASGLSVNEQFF,TGTGCTAGTGGTTTGAGCGTTAATGAGCAGTTCTTC
.,TRBJ2-3,TRBV7-8,many,CASSFAVGESDTQYF,TGTGCCAGCAGCTTTGCAGTTGGAGAGTCAGATACGCAGTATTTT
.,TRBJ1-3,TRBV3-1,.,CASSVDPSGNTIYF,TGTGCCAGCAGCGTGGACCCCTCTGGAAACACCATATATTTT
.,TRBJ2-1,TRBV29-1,.,CSVASSGSYNEQFF,TGCAGCGTTGCCAGCTCAGGCTCCTACAATGAGCAGTTCTTC
TRBD1,TRBJ1-3,TRBV7-9,.,CASSYTGAGNTIYF,TGTGCCAGCAGCTATACAGGGGCTGGAAACACCATATATTTT
.,TRBJ2-2,TRBV7-2,few,CASSSLGGGPTGELFF,TGTGCCAGCAGCTCTCTCGGTGGAGGCCCCACGGGAGAGCTGTTTTTT
.,TRBJ1-1,TRBV18,.,CASSPNLWNTEAFF,TGTGCCAGCTCACCAAATCTGTGGAACACTGAAGCTTTCTTT
.,TRBJ2-7,TRBV11-3,few,CASSFPGTRGCYEQYF,TGTGCCAGCAGCTTCCCCGGGACACGGGGATGCTACGAGCAGTACTTC
TRBD2,TRBJ2-1,TRBV14,.,CASSLLAGSWDEQFF,TGTGCCAGCAGCCTACTAGCGGGGAGTTGGGATGAGCAGTTCTTC
.,TRBJ2-5,TRBV6-6,.,CASSYSLKQETQYF,TGTGCCAGCAGTTACTCTCTTAAGCAAGAGACCCAGTACTTC
.,TRBJ2-1,TRBV7-2,many,CASSSQIGVSYNEQFF,TGTGCCAGCAGCTCCCAGATCGGCGTCTCCTACAATGAGCAGTTCTTC
.,TRBJ2-3,TRBV5-6,.,CASSLRISPGTDTQYF,TGTGCCAGCAGCTTGAGAATCTCCCCAGGCACAGATACGCAGTATTTT
.,TRBJ1-2,TRBV7-2,many,CASSLDPQGWGSNYGYTF,TGTGCCAGCAGCTTAGACCCCCAGGGGTGGGGGTCTAACTATGGCTACACCTTC
TRBD1,TRBJ2-7,TRBV28,many,CAIKKTGGSTYEQYF,TGTGCCATCAAGAAGACAGGGGGTTCAACTTACGAGCAGTACTTC
.,TRBJ2-5,TRBV2,.,CASRWTDRESQYF,TGTGCCAGCCGATGGACAGACCGAGAGTCCCAGTACTTC
.,TRBJ2-7,TRBV5-4,.,CASSLAGGRYEQYF,TGTGCCAGCAGCTTGGCCGGGGGGCGATACGAGCAGTACTTC
.,TRBJ2-5,TRBV4-1,few,CASSQGPGGETQYF,TGCGCCAGCAGCCAAGGACCGGGTGGAGAGACCCAGTACTTC
TRBD2,TRBJ2-3,TRBV7-2,many,CASSKNPGGSFTDTQYF,TGTGCCAGCAGCAAAAATCCGGGAGGCTCCTTCACAGATACGCAGTATTTT
TRBD2,TRBJ2-7,TRBV7-7,.,CASSLAAGTSYEQYF,TGTGCCAGCAGCTTAGCAGCGGGGACCTCCTACGAGCAGTACTTC
.,TRBJ2-1,TRBV9,.,CASSVGGVKYNEQFF,TGTGCCAGCAGCGTAGGCGGGGTCAAGTACAATGAGCAGTTCTTC
TRBD2,TRBJ2-1,TRBV7-4,many,CASSPGGGPEQFF,TGTGCCAGCTCGCCGGGGGGAGGGCCCGAGCAGTTCTTC
.,TRBJ1-2,TRBV11-2,.,CASSVGQASSNYGYTF,TGTGCCAGCAGCGTGGGACAAGCATCGTCAAACTATGGCTACACCTTC
TRBD2,TRBJ2-7,TRBV4-3,.,CASSIDPGLGDGGAYEQYF,TGCGCCAGCAGCATTGACCCGGGACTAGGGGATGGGGGCGCCTACGAGCAGTACTTC
TRBD2,TRBJ2-1,TRBV11-2,many,CASSLTSGGLYNEQFF,TGTGCCAGCAGCTTGACTAGCGGGGGGCTGTACAATGAGCAGTTCTTC
.,TRBJ2-2,TRBV12-5,.,CASGWTQGNTGELFF,TGTGCTAGTGGTTGGACGCAGGGAAACACCGGGGAGCTGTTTTTT
TRBD1,TRBJ2-7,TRBV10-3,few,CATGGDRGFHEQYF,TGTGCCACGGGGGGGGACAGGGGGTTCCACGAGCAGTACTTC
.,TRBJ2-7,TRBV20-1,.,CSATPGSYEQYF,TGCAGTGCTACCCCGGGCTCCTACGAGCAGTACTTC
.,TRBJ1-2,TRBV7-2,many,CASSVLNYGYTF,TGTGCCAGCAGCGTACTTAACTATGGCTACACCTTC
.,TRBJ2-3,TRBV19,.,CASSANFGTDTQYF,TGTGCCAGTAGTGCCAATTTTGGCACAGATACGCAGTATTTT
.,TRBJ2-1,TRBV20-1,.,CSARYPTYREQFF,TGCAGTGCTAGATACCCCACCTATCGCGAGCAGTTCTTC
.,TRBJ2-7,TRBV7-9,many,CASSSVGYEQYF,TGTGCCAGCAGTTCCGTGGGGTACGAGCAGTACTTC
TRBD2,TRBJ2-1,TRBV12-3/TRBV12-4,many,CASRPLDSGGAYNEQFF,TGTGCCAGCAGACCCCTGGACTCCGGGGGGGCCTACAATGAGCAGTTCTTC
.,TRBJ2-7,TRBV11-2,many,CASSSGLITYEQYF,TGTGCCAGCAGCTCGGGACTCATAACCTACGAGCAGTACTTC
.,TRBJ1-1,TRBV2,many,CASSVSTGVFTEAFF,TGTGCCAGCAGTGTTAGTACTGGGGTGTTCACTGAAGCTTTCTTT
TRBD2,TRBJ2-1,TRBV6-2/TRBV6-3,.,CASSPLAGGPFNEQFF,TGTGCCAGCAGTCCACTAGCGGGAGGTCCATTCAATGAGCAGTTCTTC
.,TRBJ1-2,TRBV7-9,many,CASSLIRHGYTF,TGTGCCAGCAGCTTGATCCGACATGGCTACACCTTC
.,TRBJ2-3,TRBV6-2/TRBV6-3,many,CASRGARSTDTQYF,TGTGCCAGCAGAGGAGCGAGAAGCACAGATACGCAGTATTTT
.,TRBJ2-1,TRBV7-2,many,CASSRSSYNEQFF,TGTGCCAGCAGCCGTAGCTCCTACAATGAGCAGTTCTTC
.,TRBJ2-1,TRBV7-6,many,CASSLTPSNEQFF,TGTGCCAGCAGCTTAACCCCCTCCAATGAGCAGTTCTTC
.,TRBJ1-4,TRBV3-1,.,CASSQDLASTNEKLFF,TGTGCCAGCAGCCAAGATCTGGCTTCAACTAATGAAAAACTGTTTTTT
TRBD1,TRBJ1-1,TRBV7-2,many,CASSPTGASNTEAFF,TGTGCCAGCAGCCCGACAGGGGCTTCGAACACTGAAGCTTTCTTT
TRBD1,TRBJ1-2,TRBV24-1,.,CATMGRGPYGYTF,TGTGCCACCATGGGCAGGGGGCCATATGGCTACACCTTC
.,TRBJ1-5,TRBV19,.,CASSIGWGNQPQHF,TGTGCCAGTAGTATAGGTTGGGGGAATCAGCCCCAGCATTTT
.,TRBJ1-3,TRBV7-2,many,CASTLDRSGNTIYF,TGTGCCAGCACCCTGGATCGCTCTGGAAACACCATATATTTT
.,TRBJ2-3,TRBV12-3/TRBV12-4,.,CASSFDRASTDTQYF,TGTGCCAGCAGTTTTGACAGAGCTAGCACAGATACGCAGTATTTT
TRBD2,TRBJ2-1,TRBV7-2,many,CASSSGLAGEGEQFF,TGTGCCAGCAGCTCCGGACTAGCGGGAGAGGGGGAGCAGTTCTTC
.,TRBJ2-3,TRBV4-1,few,CASSQEAGQYTDTQYF,TGCGCCAGCAGCCAAGAAGCGGGACAGTACACAGATACGCAGTATTTT
TRBD2,TRBJ2-3,TRBV7-2,many,CASSSSGRGTDTQYF,TGTGCCAGCAGCTCAAGCGGGAGGGGAACAGATACGCAGTATTTT
TRBD1,TRBJ1-2,TRBV7-9,many,CASSEPGQTYGYTF,TGTGCCAGCAGCGAGCCGGGACAGACCTATGGCTACACCTTC
.,TRBJ1-1,TRBV12-3/TRBV12-4,many,CASSPRGTEAFF,TGTGCCAGCAGCCCCCGGGGCACTGAAGCTTTCTTT